These 19 T cell receptor beta chains came from one sample sequenced in a study of blood T cell repertoires in COVID-19. Clones were sequenced by immunoSEQ multiplex PCR, and TCRdb holds only the in-frame ones, with some missing. This repertoire shows around 220,000 clones, 80% found once; its top ten account for approximately 7.4%. Sequencing used PBMCs or T cells enriched from blood (not recorded which). These receptors were collected from a woman aged 35 to 49 with acute COVID-19.

This clone was counted once. The chain joins TRBV10-3 to TRBJ2-2; 9 bases agree with TRBD2. The V gene end was trimmed by 6 bases and the J gene end by 7 bases; junction bases not matched to a gene: 15. CDR3 size: 17 residues. The germline CDR1 and CDR2 sequences are ENHRY and SYGVKD. The CDR3 loop reads CAIRDPAGGPSGGELFF. Written as DNA, the CDR3 is TGTGCCATCAGGGACCCGGCGGGAGGGCCCTCGGGCGGGGAGCTGTTTTTT.

Regarding this clone: Other DNA sequences in this specimen translate into the identical CDR3. The rearrangement links TRBV19 to TRBJ1-6, with D maybe TRBD1 (5 bases). The V and J ends lost 0 bases and 8 bases respectively, with 5 bases between them. This CDR3 has 13 residues. CDR1 and CDR2 from the germline V gene are LNHDA and SQIVND (reference sequence). The CDR3 protein is CASSIDRDSPLHF. CDR3 in DNA: TGTGCCAGTAGTATAGACAGGGATTCACCCCTCCACTTT.

This chain links TRBV7-2 with TRBJ2-7; D is possibly TRBD2 (5 bases). The CDR3 has 14 amino acids. CDR1 is SGHTA, CDR2 FQGNSA, per germline. The V gene lost 2 bases and the J gene lost 6 bases, with 14 bases spanning the gap. For the CDR3, the DNA is TGTGCCAGCAGCTTACTTCAAGGGAGAAGCGAGCAGTACTTC. The encoded protein is CASSLLQGRSEQYF.

CDR3 loop: CASSRVLRGANEKLFF. The CDR3 bases are TGTGCCAGCAGCCGGGTCCTTCGGGGGGCGAATGAAAAACTGTTTTTT. The V gene is TRBV5-4, the J gene TRBJ1-4; D may be TRBD1 (6 bases). Trimming took 4 bases from V and 5 from J, leaving 18 bases between them. This CDR3 region has 16 residues. Germline V gene lookup returns CDR1 SGHNT and CDR2 YYREEE (reference sequence). The full variable domain, rest sourced from reference TRBV5-4 and TRBJ1-4, is ETGVTQSPTHLIKTRGQQVTLRCSSQSGHNTVSWYQQALGQGPQFIFQYYREEENGRGNFPPRFSGLQFPNYSSELNVNALELDDSALYLCASSRVLRGANEKLFFGSGTQLSVL.

The gene calls are TRBV3-1 (or the pseudogene TRBV3-2) and TRBJ1-1; possibly TRBD1 for D (5 bases). The CDR3 has 13 residues. Deletions cut 5 bases from V and 1 base from J, with 8 bases between. CDR1 and CDR2 (germline): LGHDT, YNNKEL (reference sequence). The CDR3 nucleotides read TGTGCCAGCAGCAATACAGGGAACACTGAAGCTTTCTTT. Protein: CASSNTGNTEAFF.

This clone turned up a few times. The genes are TRBV2 and TRBJ1-2; D is possibly TRBD1 (5 bases). The CDR3 runs to 14 residues. With 0 bases removed from V and 8 bases from J, the gap between germline ends came to 13 bases. Germline V lookup: CDR1 SNHLY, CDR2 FYNNEI. The CDR3 is CASSEASGTFGYTF. Written as DNA, the CDR3 is TGTGCCAGCAGTGAAGCGTCCGGGACTTTCGGCTACACCTTC.

The J gene is TRBJ2-1, the V gene TRBV19; no definite D call. Trimming left V 5 bases short and J 2 bases short, with 13 bases between. Germline CDR1 is LNHDA and CDR2 is SQIVND (reference sequence). The CDR3 has 15 residues. In DNA, the CDR3 is TGTGCCAGTAGTGCCCAGGCGCAGACCTACAATGAGCAGTTCTTC. It yields the protein CASSAQAQTYNEQFF. Complete variable domain (other parts from reference TRBV19 and TRBJ2-1): DGGITQSPKYLFRKEGQNVTLSCEQNLNHDAMYWYRQDPGQGLRLIYYSQIVNDFQKGDIAEGYSVSREKKESFPLTVTSAQKNPTAFYLCASSAQAQTYNEQFFGPGTRLTVL.

This clone was recorded many times. The J gene is TRBJ1-4, the V gene TRBV28; 9 positions agree with TRBD1. Trimming at V came to 6 bases and at J to 5 bases, leaving 7 bases not matched to a gene. The CDR3 is 15 residues long. Germline V gene data show CDR1 as MDHEN and CDR2 as SYDVKM. The DNA for the CDR3 is TGTGCCAGCAGCCGGACAGGGGCCTCAAATGAAAAACTGTTTTTT. Translating it yields CASSRTGASNEKLFF.

The gene calls are TRBV27 and TRBJ1-4; D remains ambiguous. Germline CDR1 MNHEY, CDR2 SMNVEV (reference sequence). V shed 0 bases and J shed 3 bases, with 14 bases lying between them. The length of the CDR3 is 17 residues. The CDR3 nucleotides read TGTGCCAGCAGTTTATCCTTCACTATTCTAGCTAATGAAAAACTGTTTTTT. As protein: CASSLSFTILANEKLFF.

The J gene is TRBJ2-1, the V gene TRBV7-8, with 9 bases that match TRBD2. This CDR3 spans 14 amino acids. CDR1 is SGHVS, CDR2 FQNEAQ, per germline. Trimming cost V 0 bases and J 10 bases; bases outside gene matches: 4. CDR3 nucleotides: TGTGCCAGCAGCTTAGCTAGCGGGAGTCGGGAGCAGTTCTTC. Protein: CASSLASGSREQFF.

CDR3 region: CASSQDPSGGEAFF. As DNA, the CDR3 is TGTGCCAGCAGCCAAGACCCGAGCGGGGGTGAAGCTTTCTTT. V is TRBV3-1 (or the pseudogene TRBV3-2) and J is TRBJ1-1; perhaps TRBD1 as D (5 bases). V was clipped by 0 bases and J by 7 bases, with 12 bases between them. The CDR3 spans 14 residues. Germline V CDR1 and CDR2: LGHDT, YNNKEL (reference sequence).

The V and J genes are TRBV29-1 and TRBJ2-3; D unclear. Per germline, CDR1 SQVTM and CDR2 ANQGSEA. Trimming shortened V by 4 bases and J by 0 bases, and 11 bases separated the two germline ends. This CDR3 spans 14 amino acids. DNA of the CDR3: TGCAGCGTTGGGGCAAGCCCCAGCACAGATACGCAGTATTTT. Amino acid sequence: CSVGASPSTDTQYF.

The chain employs TRBV5-1 and TRBJ1-4, with 11 bases matching TRBD1. The CDR3 is 16 amino acids. The trim removed 0 bases at V and 6 bases at J, leaving 4 bases unmatched. Germline V gene sequence: CDR1 SGHRS, CDR2 YFSETQ. The CDR3: CASSLEAGQGDEKLFF. The CDR3 DNA sequence: TGCGCCAGCAGCTTGGAGGCGGGACAGGGGGATGAAAAACTGTTTTTT.

This clone came up a few times. The rearrangement links TRBV28 to TRBJ2-7; 7 nucleotides agree with TRBD1. J gave up 3 bases and V 6 bases, and 17 bases lay outside the gene matches. Germline assignment: CDR1 MDHEN and CDR2 SYDVKM. The CDR3 runs to 17 residues. The CDR3: CASSPPRQGVRVYEQYF. The CDR3 region has the DNA TGTGCCAGCAGCCCGCCCCGACAGGGCGTCCGCGTCTACGAGCAGTACTTC.

This chain's CDR3 is CASSSGQEVYGYTF. CDR3 in DNA: TGTGCCAGCAGCTCGGGACAGGAAGTCTATGGCTACACCTTC. The rearrangement joins TRBV5-4 to TRBJ1-2; TRBD1 matches 8 bases. The CDR3 length is 14 residues. Trimming cost V 3 bases and J 4 bases; bases outside gene matches: 5. Germline V gene sequence: CDR1 SGHNT, CDR2 YYREEE (reference sequence).

J is TRBJ2-7 and V is TRBV10-2; TRBD2 agrees at 12 bases. After removal of 8 bases from V and 4 bases from J, the junction contained 0 bases not matched to a gene. The CDR3 spans 12 residues. Germline V gives CDR1 WSHSY, CDR2 SAAADI. CDR3 protein: CASGLAGYEQYF. As DNA, the CDR3 is TGCGCCAGCGGACTAGCGGGGTACGAGCAGTACTTC.

The J gene is TRBJ2-1, the V gene TRBV9, with D hard to call. The V end lost 0 bases, the J end lost 4 bases, and 8 bases lay between the germline ends. Germline CDR1 SGDLS, CDR2 YYNGEE. This CDR3 comprises 14 residues. The CDR3 spells CASSVGDIYNEQFF. The CDR3 bases are TGTGCCAGCAGCGTAGGCGACATATACAATGAGCAGTTCTTC.

This clone appeared a few times. The chain carries TRBV28 and TRBJ2-7; TRBD2 matches at 8 bases. Germline-derived CDR1 and CDR2 are MDHEN and SYDVKM. J lost 5 bases, V lost 6 bases, and 15 bases had no gene match. CDR3 length: 16 amino acids. The CDR3 sequence: CASRSGSNPPRDEQYF. In DNA form, the CDR3 reads TGTGCCAGCAGAAGCGGGAGTAACCCTCCTCGGGACGAGCAGTACTTC.

V usage is TRBV4-3 and J usage is TRBJ2-7; D gene ambiguous. V gave up 0 bases and J gave up 7 bases, with 10 bases separating them. CDR1 LGHNA and CDR2 YSLEER come from the germline V gene. This CDR3 contains 13 residues. The CDR3 spells CASSQDPSVEQYF. The CDR3, as DNA: TGCGCCAGCAGCCAAGATCCGAGCGTGGAGCAGTACTTC.